The 15 T cell receptor beta chains presented below share a single source sample, sequenced in a study of T cell repertoires in cytomegalovirus infection. TCRdb ran MiXCR on the reads and lists one entry per CDR3 protein. This table has 40,000 to 60,000 distinct CDR3 sequences, under 25% appearing once. These TCRs' antigens remain unknown. The sample was CD8+ T cells from cultured PBMCs, taken from culture after CMV antigen stimulation. The receptors come from a human donor in good health (CMV status not recorded). Some clones in this sample may be carry-over from other donors' samples.

The rearrangement uses TRBV12-3 or TRBV12-4 and TRBJ1-4, with TRBD1 as a possible D gene (6 bases). The CDR3 covers 12 residues. The V end lost 4 bases, the J end lost 17 bases, and 17 bases lay between the germline ends. This chain's CDR3 is CASSSGATTAFF. The CDR3 DNA reads TGTGCCAGCAGTTCAGGGGCCACGACTGCATTTTTT.

In this sample, this clonotype turned up many times. The CDR3 bases are TGTGCCAGCAGCTTAGGAAGACAAGAGCAGTTCTTC. Its protein is CASSLGRQEQFF. This rearrangement joins TRBV7-9 to TRBJ2-1; no reliable D call. Per the germline V gene, CDR1 is SEHNR and CDR2 is FQNEAQ (reference sequence). Trimming shortened V by 1 base and J by 10 bases, and 8 bases separated the two germline ends. There are 12 residues in the CDR3.

This clonotype was observed once. This chain connects TRBV4-3 to TRBJ2-3, with 7 nucleotides matching TRBD2. This CDR3 contains 16 residues. The V and J ends lost 1 base and 1 base, in that order; junction bases with no gene match: 5. Germline V CDR1 and CDR2: LGHNA, YSLEER. The CDR3, as DNA: TGCGCCAGCAGCCAAGGGTGGGCGGGAGGCACAGATACGCAGTATTTT. This encodes CASSQGWAGGTDTQYF.

This clonotype occurred a few times. This chain uses TRBV11-2 with TRBJ2-4; TRBD1 might be the D (6 bases). The CDR3 has 14 residues. Trimming pared 8 bases from V and 9 bases from J, leaving 20 bases between. Germline V gene data show CDR1 as SGHAT and CDR2 as FQNNGV. The CDR3 bases are TGTGCCAGCGCGAAACAGGGACGGAGTAGCATTCAGTACTTC. It translates to CASAKQGRSSIQYF.

The rearrangement uses TRBV2 and TRBJ2-1, with TRBD1 identical over 7 bases. The CDR3 length is 19 residues. CDR1 is SNHLY, CDR2 FYNNEI, per germline. Germline trimming cut 6 bases from V and 0 bases from J; bases unmatched to any gene: 17. CDR3 sequence (DNA): TGTGCCAGCAGCTCCGCGCCTAGGGGGCCAGAGAGCTCCTACAATGAGCAGTTCTTC. Its translation: CASSSAPRGPESSYNEQFF.

The gene calls are TRBV7-9 and TRBJ2-5; TRBD2 is a possible D gene (6 bases). The length of the CDR3 is 13 residues. Germline-derived CDR1 and CDR2 are SEHNR and FQNEAQ (reference sequence). V was cut by 8 bases and J by 3 bases, with 13 bases left in between. The CDR3 bases are TGTGCCAGCGTCGGGACTTTGAAAGAGACCCAGTACTTC. This sequence encodes CASVGTLKETQYF.

This clonotype was counted only a few times. The chain carries TRBV27 and TRBJ1-5, with D uncertain. CDR1 is MNHEY and CDR2 is SMNVEV in the germline V gene (reference sequence). The germline V and J ends were trimmed by 3 bases and 5 bases, with 11 bases remaining between them. The CDR3 runs 14 residues. CDR3 nucleotides: TGTGCCAGCAGTTTTCAACAGTCACATCAGCCCCAGCATTTT. Encoded protein: CASSFQQSHQPQHF.

This clonotype was seen just once. The genes are TRBV6-5 and TRBJ1-6; D is uncertain. Germline CDR1 and CDR2: MNHEY and SVGAGI. The CDR3 length is 13 residues. Between the trimmed V and J ends, which lost 4 bases and 9 bases, there was a span of 10 bases. The CDR3 region has the DNA TGTGCCAGCAGTTTGTATCCCCGTTCACCCCTCCACTTT. Protein product: CASSLYPRSPLHF.

The chain joins TRBV12-3 or TRBV12-4 to TRBJ2-7; TRBD1 matches 7 bases. V shed 7 bases and J 4 bases; nucleotides not matched to a gene: 13. The CDR3 is 15 residues long. The CDR3 DNA reads as TGTGCCAGCACCATCGGGACAGACTCGGGGTACGAGCAGTACTTC. It specifies CASTIGTDSGYEQYF.

The chain carries TRBV6-5 and TRBJ2-5, with D possibly TRBD2 on 7 matching bases. The V gene lost 8 bases and the J gene lost 4 bases, with 23 bases spanning the gap. Per the germline V gene, CDR1 is MNHEY and CDR2 is SVGAGI. There are 16 residues in the CDR3. DNA of the CDR3: TGTGCCAGCCGTCTTAGGGAGGGGGTCCTTCTAGAGACCCAGTACTTC. This gives the protein CASRLREGVLLETQYF.

This clonotype has just a few counts. The rearrangement uses TRBV12-3 or TRBV12-4 and TRBJ1-5, with 9 bases fitting TRBD1. The CDR3 contains 17 residues. After removal of 4 bases from V and 1 base from J, the junction contained 8 bases not matched to a gene. CDR3 nucleotide sequence: TGTGCCAGCAGTTCCGGGACAGGGTTCGGGAGCAATCAGCCCCAGCATTTT. Its translation: CASSSGTGFGSNQPQHF.

The rearrangement uses TRBV7-9 and TRBJ2-2; D might be TRBD1 (6 bases). Trimming stripped 5 bases from V and 1 base from J, with 17 bases between. Germline V gives CDR1 SEHNR, CDR2 FQNEAQ (reference sequence). CDR3 size: 17 residues. In DNA form, the CDR3 reads TGTGCCAGCAGCCCCTCCCCCGGGACACAGAACACCGGGGAGCTGTTTTTT. It encodes CASSPSPGTQNTGELFF.

This CDR3 reads CASSPPEMGYGYTF. CDR3 DNA sequence: TGTGCCAGCAGCCCCCCCGAAATGGGGTATGGCTACACCTTC. This chain connects TRBV11-2 to TRBJ1-2; D gene unclear. From germline, CDR1 is SGHAT and CDR2 FQNNGV. CDR3 length equals 14 residues. V lost 5 bases and J lost 5, with 15 bases in between.

The CDR3 sequence is CASSFTRGPIETQYF. CDR3 DNA: TGTGCCAGCAGCTTCACGCGGGGCCCTATAGAGACCCAGTACTTC. The chain is built from TRBV7-9 and TRBJ2-5; D possibly corresponds to TRBD2 (6 bases). In germline, CDR1 is SEHNR, CDR2 FQNEAQ (reference sequence). V shed 3 bases and J shed 4 bases, with 15 bases lying between them. This CDR3 spans 15 amino acids.

This clonotype was found a few times. This rearrangement joins TRBV7-2 to TRBJ1-1; the D is unclear. Germline V gene data show CDR1 as SGHTA and CDR2 as FQGNSA. The CDR3 covers 11 residues. The CDR3 nucleotides read TGTGCACTGCAATTGAACACTGAAGCTTTCTTT. This codes for CALQLNTEAFF.